This TCR beta chain was sequenced for a study of Ad26.COV2.S vaccination and SARS-CoV-2 variants. Sample treatment: over 15 received Ad26.COV2.S at low or high dose, single or two shots; about 5 received placebo; per-sample allocation not given. On day 63 after the first injection, vaccine and placebo recipients gave samples. Method: immunoSEQ multiplex PCR; TCRdb's copy keeps in-frame clones and lacks some. The data show a few hundred thousand clones, with approximately 87% seen just once and approximately 4% held by the top ten. Specimen: peripheral blood, collected in a trial of Ad26.COV2.S vaccine versus placebo. The sequence was collected from a person aged 18-65 years who received the Ad26.COV2.S COVID-19 vaccine or a placebo.

This CDR3 reads CASRLYEQYF. CDR3 DNA sequence: TGTGCCAGCCGTCTTTACGAGCAGTACTTC. V and J are TRBV2 and TRBJ2-7; D remains ambiguous. Trimming cost V 8 bases and J 4 bases, with 6 bases left between them. The germline gives CDR1 SNHLY, CDR2 FYNNEI. CDR3 length: 10 amino acids. The full variable domain, rest sourced from reference TRBV2 and TRBJ2-7, is EPEVTQTPSHQVTQMGQEVILRCVPISNHLYFYWYRQILGQKVEFLVSFYNNEISEKSEIFDDQFSVERPDGSNFTLKIRSTKLEDSAMYFCASRLYEQYFGPGTRLTVT.